A single sample gave rise to the 17 T cell receptor beta chains below, sequenced in a study of T cells in Graves' hyperthyroidism and ophthalmopathy (dated by TCRdb to between 2019 and 2020). The library was generated by multiplex PCR. Instrument on record: Illumina HiSeq 2000. TCR beta CDR3 regions were amplified from RNA transcripts. The first round of RT-PCR for the TCR CDR3 was performed with the HTBI primer set and the Qiagen OneStep RT-PCR kit. TCRdb reran the public reads through fastp at Q25 and MiXCR, keeping productive beta chains. Entries that share a CDR3 protein sequence are merged under the most common genes and DNA. Counted in this sample were around 250,000 distinct CDR3 sequences; less than 15% of them appeared once. The ten largest clonotypes hold about 14% of the sample. Sequences were obtained from blood. These TCRs come from a woman between 35 and 50 years old with Graves' hyperthyroidism that later progressed to Graves' ophthalmopathy.

The V and J genes are TRBV5-1 and TRBJ2-2; 8 bases are shared with TRBD1. J was trimmed by 5 bases and V by 5 bases; bases with no gene match: 11. Germline assignment: CDR1 SGHRS and CDR2 YFSETQ. The CDR3 has 16 residues. As DNA, the CDR3 is TGCGCCAGCAGGCGATCGACAGGGGAGAATACCGGGGAGCTGTTTTTT. This codes for CASRRSTGENTGELFF.

This clonotype showed up many times. This rearrangement joins TRBV28 to TRBJ2-7, with 7 nucleotides matching TRBD2. V lost 2 bases to trimming and J lost 3 bases; unmatched junction nucleotides: 16. This CDR3 comprises 18 residues. The germline CDR1 and CDR2 sequences are MDHEN and SYDVKM. The CDR3 DNA follows: TGTGCCAGCAGTTTAAAGGTGGGGAGAGCGGGAAGATACTACGAGCAGTACTTC. Translating gives CASSLKVGRAGRYYEQYF.

In its sample, this clonotype was seen a few times. The chain couples TRBV12-3 or TRBV12-4 to TRBJ2-6; 10 bases are a match to TRBD2. V shed 2 bases and J 0 bases; nucleotides not matched to a gene: 4. CDR3 length: 18 residues. The chain's CDR3 is CASSLIAGGPSGANVLTF. In DNA, the CDR3 is TGTGCCAGCAGTTTAATAGCGGGAGGCCCCTCTGGGGCCAACGTCCTGACTTTC.

This clonotype was seen repeatedly, ten times or more. The CDR3 loop is CASRDPGRTNYGYTF. CDR3 nucleotides: TGTGCCAGCAGGGACCCCGGGCGTACTAACTATGGCTACACCTTC. This chain connects TRBV6-1 to TRBJ1-2; D is undetermined. V dropped 6 bases and J dropped 0 bases, with 14 bases sitting between them. Germline V gene data show CDR1 as MNHNS and CDR2 as SASEGT. This CDR3 region has 15 residues.

At least ten counts were recorded for this clonotype. This sequence joins TRBV7-8 and TRBJ1-4; D is unresolved. The V gene lost 0 bases and the J gene lost 0 bases, with 8 bases spanning the gap. The CDR3 contains 16 residues. Germline CDR1 SGHVS, CDR2 FQNEAQ. The CDR3 DNA sequence: TGTGCCAGCAGCTTAGCGTTCACGCCAACTAATGAAAAACTGTTTTTT. Encoded protein: CASSLAFTPTNEKLFF.

This clonotype was counted at least ten times. The chain is built from TRBV28 and TRBJ2-1, with TRBD2 matching 9 bases. The CDR3 is 16 residues long. V lost 5 bases, J lost 8 bases, and 13 bases stayed unmatched. Germline CDR1 is MDHEN and CDR2 is SYDVKM. CDR3 sequence reads: CASSGAFASGKDEQFF. In DNA form, the CDR3 reads TGTGCCAGCAGTGGCGCCTTTGCTAGCGGGAAGGATGAGCAGTTCTTC.

Many counts were recorded for this clonotype. The gene calls are TRBV9 and TRBJ2-7; tentatively, D is TRBD1 or TRBD2 (5 bases each). CDR1 and CDR2 (germline): SGDLS, YYNGEE. Trimming removed 3 bases at V and 6 bases at J, with 16 bases between. The CDR3 is 14 residues long. CDR3 loop: CASSAWDRGGEQYF. CDR3 bases: TGTGCCAGCAGCGCTTGGGACCGGGGCGGCGAGCAGTACTTC.

In its sample, this clonotype was seen a few times. V is TRBV20-1 and J is TRBJ2-2; TRBD2 matches at 8 bases. The CDR3 is 16 residues long. The trim removed 2 bases at V and 5 bases at J, leaving 10 bases unmatched. CDR1 is DFQATT, CDR2 SNEGSKA, per germline (reference sequence). CDR3 protein: CSARRDPGLETGELFF. CDR3 coding DNA: TGCAGTGCTAGACGGGATCCGGGACTAGAAACCGGGGAGCTGTTTTTT.

This clonotype was counted many times. The chain links TRBV4-1 to TRBJ1-1; D call uncertain. This CDR3 is built from 13 residues. The germline V gene encodes CDR1 MGHRA and CDR2 YSYEKL. Between the trimmed V and J ends, which lost 3 bases and 7 bases, there was a span of 12 bases. The CDR3 nucleotides read TGCGCCAGCAGCCACCCAGGTACACTTGAAGCTTTCTTT. Its protein is CASSHPGTLEAFF.

Remarks on this clonotype: It may be a read error: a sequence one base away is much more abundant. The chain recombines TRBV6-2 or TRBV6-3 with TRBJ2-1; D is perhaps TRBD2 (7 bases). The CDR3 runs to 15 residues. Trimming shortened V by 5 bases and J by 7 bases, and 18 bases separated the two germline ends. The germline V gene encodes CDR1 MNHEY and CDR2 SVGEGT. CDR3: CASSPGGRRLNEQFF. The CDR3 nucleotides are TGTGCCAGCAGTCCCGGGGGGCGTCGATTGAATGAGCAGTTCTTC.

This clonotype was detected many times. The chain couples TRBV15 to TRBJ1-5; D gene unclear. CDR1 and CDR2 (germline): LNHNV, YYDKDF (reference sequence). Trimming took 0 bases from V and 6 from J, leaving 12 bases between them. This CDR3 comprises 15 residues. CDR3 nucleotides: TGTGCCACCAGCAGAGAAAGTCCGGTCGGTCAGCCCCAGCATTTT. The encoded protein is CATSRESPVGQPQHF.

This clonotype occurred many times. This chain joins TRBV2 and TRBJ2-7; TRBD1 might be the D (5 bases). The V gene lost 6 bases and the J gene lost 2 bases, with 11 bases spanning the gap. This CDR3 has 13 amino acids. CDR1 SNHLY and CDR2 FYNNEI come from the germline V gene. The CDR3 is CASSADMPYEQYF. CDR3 DNA: TGTGCCAGCAGCGCGGACATGCCCTACGAGCAGTACTTC.

This clonotype came up many times. The gene calls are TRBV18 and TRBJ2-5; D remains unclear. Germline V lookup: CDR1 KGHSH, CDR2 LQKENI. The germline V and J ends were trimmed by 3 bases and 5 bases, with 13 bases remaining between them. CDR3 length equals 14 residues. The DNA for the CDR3 is TGTGCCAGCTCACCTCTAGTACTGGCGGAGACCCAGTACTTC. This sequence encodes CASSPLVLAETQYF. Together with reference TRBV18 and TRBJ2-5, the CDR3 gives the full variable domain: NAGVMQNPRHLVRRRGQEARLRCSPMKGHSHVYWYRQLPEEGLKFMVYLQKENIIDESGMPKERFSAEFPKEGPSILRIQQVVRGDSAAYFCASSPLVLAETQYFGPGTRLLVL.

In this sample, this clonotype turned up many times. The chain employs TRBV27 and TRBJ2-7, with unresolved D. V lost 3 bases and J 1 base, leaving 7 bases between the germline ends. The CDR3 extends over 13 amino acids. Germline CDR1 and CDR2: MNHEY and SMNVEV (reference sequence). The CDR3 protein is CASSFHVSYEQYF. The CDR3 DNA reads TGTGCCAGCAGTTTCCACGTTTCCTACGAGCAGTACTTC.

This clonotype came up many times. The chain has TRBV10-3 and TRBJ1-4; D is undetermined. This CDR3 is built from 13 residues. V dropped 3 bases and J dropped 4 bases, with 6 bases sitting between them. The germline gives CDR1 ENHRY, CDR2 SYGVKD. This CDR3 reads CAISEVDNEKLFF. CDR3 DNA sequence: TGTGCCATCAGTGAAGTTGATAATGAAAAACTGTTTTTT.

This clonotype has ten or more counts. The chain combines TRBV10-3 with TRBJ2-7; 11 bases align to TRBD1. CDR1 ENHRY and CDR2 SYGVKD come from the germline V gene. CDR3 length: 13 residues. CDR3: CPTSGTGGFEQYF. The CDR3 DNA follows: TGTCCCACCTCCGGGACAGGGGGGTTCGAGCAGTACTTC.

A note on this clonotype: Since a much larger clone is just one base distant, this may be a read error. The V gene is TRBV18, the J gene TRBJ2-3; TRBD1 agrees at 9 bases. The CDR3 consists of 16 residues. Germline CDR1 is KGHSH and CDR2 is LQKENI. This chain's CDR3 is CAGSGTGISATDTQYF. The CDR3 bases are TGTGCCGGCTCAGGGACAGGGATATCAGCCACAGATACGCAGTATTTT.